This TCR beta chain derives from a study of a mutant IDH1 vaccine in newly diagnosed glioma. Study as a whole: The therapy given earlier, which was standard therapy, consisted of radiotherapy, temozolomide, or both, and most of the patients received both. Notes on the study in general: Evidence of vaccine-induced immune responses was documented in 85% to 95% of patients.

The V gene's germline CDR1 is SNHLY and CDR2 FYNNEI. This CDR3 comprises 14 residues. Germline trimming cut 7 bases from V and 4 bases from J; bases unmatched to any gene: 9. Specified time point: week 47, end of study. A single vaccine dose contained 300 ug of mutant IDH1 20-mer peptide, and topical imiquimod was used with it. At weeks 1, 3, 5, 7, 11, 15, 19 and 23, patients received a vaccination, eight in all. Concerning this clone: The target antigen is unknown.

Profiled with immunoSEQ multiplex PCR; TCRdb holds only in-frame clones, not every one. The table lists fewer than 35,000 clones, roughly four fifths of them singletons. V and J are TRBV2 and TRBJ1-2; 7 bases line up with TRBD1. The receptor was isolated from a man aged 25-40 years with glioma. The sample here was PBMCs, taken from a glioma patient whose treatment included an IDH1 peptide vaccine. The DNA for the CDR3 is TGTGCCAGCAAAGACAGGGCGGGCTTCTATGGCTACACCTTC. This codes for CASKDRAGFYGYTF.